Listed below are T cell receptor beta chains from one sample, sequenced in a study of cytomegalovirus exposure and HLA in healthy donors. The data were produced by immunoSEQ multiplex PCR, yet TCRdb's version contains in-frame clones alone and is incomplete. The sample includes a few hundred thousand clones, 77% seen only once; the top ten take approximately 2.6%. Sequencing used PBMCs. The receptors derive from a woman aged 55-69 years in good health and CMV-seropositive. Each CDR3 is given with its conserved first and last residue. A D gene is named only where the DNA matches it firmly. Clone size is stated in some rows and not others, as once, few, many or a class when expanded.

J gene: TRBJ2-3
V gene: TRBV9
D gene: .
clone size: .
CDR3 DNA: TGTGCCAGCAGCGTAGCTCTCACGGGGGCAGATACGCAGTATTTT
CDR3 protein: CASSVALTGADTQYF

J gene: TRBJ2-6
V gene: TRBV18
D gene: .
clone size: .
CDR3 DNA: TGTGCCAGCTCACCACGGAGGGATTTCTCTGGGGCCAACGTCCTGACTTTC
CDR3 protein: CASSPRRDFSGANVLTF

J gene: TRBJ2-3
V gene: TRBV7-2
D gene: TRBD2
clone size: .
CDR3 DNA: TGTGCCAGCAGCTTCTATAGCGGGGGGGAAGATACGCAGTATTTT
CDR3 protein: CASSFYSGGEDTQYF

J gene: TRBJ1-1
V gene: TRBV7-9
D gene: TRBD1
clone size: .
CDR3 DNA: TGTGCCAGCAGCTTACCCTGGGACAGGGGGAACACTGAAGCTTTCTTT
CDR3 protein: CASSLPWDRGNTEAFF

J gene: TRBJ1-2
V gene: TRBV10-2
D gene: .
clone size: few
CDR3 DNA: TGCGCCAGCAGTGAGCAGGGCAGCAACTATGGCTACACCTTC
CDR3 protein: CASSEQGSNYGYTF

J gene: TRBJ2-5
V gene: TRBV6-6
D gene: .
clone size: .
CDR3 DNA: TGTGCCAGCAGTTCCGCACTTGTGACCCAGTACTTC
CDR3 protein: CASSSALVTQYF

J gene: TRBJ2-3
V gene: TRBV27
D gene: TRBD2
clone size: .
CDR3 DNA: TGTGCCAGCAGTTTTCTAGCGGGGGCGGTAGATACGCAGTATTTT
CDR3 protein: CASSFLAGAVDTQYF

J gene: TRBJ2-7
V gene: TRBV27
D gene: TRBD2
clone size: .
CDR3 DNA: TGTGCCAGCAGTATCCGTAGCGGGAGTAGGAACGAGCAGTACTTC
CDR3 protein: CASSIRSGSRNEQYF

J gene: TRBJ2-5
V gene: TRBV30
D gene: .
clone size: .
CDR3 DNA: TGTGCCTGGAGTGTGACACAAGAGACCCAGTACTTC
CDR3 protein: CAWSVTQETQYF

J gene: TRBJ1-2
V gene: TRBV27
D gene: .
clone size: .
CDR3 DNA: TGTGCCAGCAGTTTTGGCAGGGCGGACTATGGCTACACCTTC
CDR3 protein: CASSFGRADYGYTF

J gene: TRBJ1-1
V gene: TRBV19
D gene: TRBD1
clone size: few
CDR3 DNA: TGTGCCAGTATACAGGGGCTGGGAGCTTTCTTT
CDR3 protein: CASIQGLGAFF

J gene: TRBJ2-1
V gene: TRBV6-1
D gene: .
clone size: .
CDR3 DNA: TGTGCCAGCAGTTTTTTTACTAGCAAGAATGAGCAGTTCTTC
CDR3 protein: CASSFFTSKNEQFF